The 26 T cell receptor beta chains in this list originate from one sample, sequenced in a study of blood T cell repertoires in COVID-19. Repertoires were generated with immunoSEQ multiplex PCR, while TCRdb's copy carries only in-frame clones and drops some. This table holds around 470,000 clones, roughly 87% found once. Sequenced input: peripheral blood. These receptors all come from a man in his late teens or twenties with COVID-19, enrolled during active disease.

The chain carries TRBV19 and TRBJ2-1, with 9 bases lining up with TRBD2. In germline, CDR1 is LNHDA, CDR2 SQIVND (reference sequence). The CDR3 length is 15 residues. V shed 1 base and J 5 bases; nucleotides not matched to a gene: 3. CDR3 region: CASSIGTSDDNEQFF. Here the CDR3 DNA reads TGTGCCAGTAGTATAGGGACTAGCGACGACAATGAGCAGTTCTTC.

This chain uses TRBV11-2 with TRBJ2-7, with 9 bases that match TRBD1. V was clipped by 5 bases and J by 2 bases; unmatched bases: 7. Germline CDR1 SGHAT, CDR2 FQNNGV. The CDR3 runs to 15 residues. In DNA, the CDR3 is TGTGCCAGCAGCCTGGGACAGGGAGTAGCCTACGAGCAGTACTTC. Encoded protein: CASSLGQGVAYEQYF.

The chain employs TRBV11-2 and TRBJ1-4; possible D gene TRBD1, 6 bases. The CDR3 contains 16 residues. The germline V gene has CDR1 SGHAT and CDR2 FQNNGV. V was pared by 0 bases and J by 2 bases, with 10 bases between. CDR3 sequence reads: CASSLDPTGTNEKLFF. CDR3 DNA sequence: TGTGCCAGCAGCTTAGACCCGACAGGTACTAATGAAAAACTGTTTTTT.

The genes are TRBV11-3 and TRBJ2-2; 10 bases agree with TRBD1. Trimming took 5 bases from V and 7 from J; bases not matched to a gene: 4. The CDR3 sequence is 14 residues long. Germline-derived CDR1 and CDR2 are SGHNT and YENEEA. Here the CDR3 reads CASSPGTGDGELFF. The CDR3 coding sequence is TGTGCCAGCAGCCCCGGGACAGGGGACGGGGAGCTGTTTTTT.

The chain employs TRBV11-1 and TRBJ1-6; D gene uncertain. CDR3 length: 12 residues. Germline V lookup: CDR1 SGHAT, CDR2 FQDESV (reference sequence). Trimming pared 0 bases from V and 9 bases from J, leaving 3 bases between. The CDR3 bases are TGTGCCAGCAGCTTAGCGCGTTCACCCCTCCACTTT. Translating it yields CASSLARSPLHF. Full variable domain (missing parts from reference TRBV11-1 and TRBJ1-6): EAEVAQSPRYKITEKSQAVAFWCDPISGHATLYWYRQILGQGPELLVQFQDESVVDDSQLPKDRFSAERLKGVDSTLKIQPAELGDSAMYLCASSLARSPLHFGNGTRLTVT.

The rearrangement joins TRBV10-3 to TRBJ2-2; perhaps TRBD1 as D (5 bases). The CDR3 runs to 14 residues. V lost 3 bases and J lost 7, with 12 bases in between. In germline, CDR1 is ENHRY, CDR2 SYGVKD. This chain's CDR3 is CAISEDGADGELFF. CDR3 nucleotides: TGTGCCATCAGTGAAGATGGGGCGGACGGGGAGCTGTTTTTT.

The chain employs TRBV27 and TRBJ1-5, with D perhaps matching TRBD1 (6 bases). The CDR3 spans 15 residues. CDR1 MNHEY and CDR2 SMNVEV come from the germline V gene (reference sequence). V was trimmed by 2 bases and J by 0 bases, leaving 8 bases between them. The CDR3 DNA is TGTGCCAGCAGTTTAGCAGGGGCTAGCAATCAGCCCCAGCATTTT. This translates into CASSLAGASNQPQHF.

This clone was counted once. The genes are TRBV30 and TRBJ2-1; D unresolved. The CDR3 consists of 12 residues. Germline CDR1 and CDR2: GTSNPN and SVGIG (reference sequence). V was trimmed by 7 bases and J by 8 bases, leaving 15 bases between them. The chain's CDR3 is CASSTRIDEQFF. DNA for the CDR3: TGTGCCTCGTCGACTCGGATCGATGAGCAGTTCTTC.

This clone was recorded only once. V gene TRBV5-1 combines with J gene TRBJ2-7, with no clear D. V shed 0 bases and J shed 6 bases, with 16 bases lying between them. Per the germline V gene, CDR1 is SGHRS and CDR2 is YFSETQ. This CDR3 has 15 residues. The CDR3 nucleotides read TGCGCCAGCAGCTTGGAAGCGTCACCTAAGAGCGAGCAGTACTTC. Translated: CASSLEASPKSEQYF.

DNA of the CDR3: TGTGCCAGCAGTTTCACGGGGGTAGTCACCGGGGAGCTGTTTTTT. Translated, it gives CASSFTGVVTGELFF. The J gene is TRBJ2-2, the V gene TRBV28, with TRBD2 as a possible D gene (6 bases). V shed 3 bases and J shed 4 bases, with 12 bases lying between them. This CDR3 has 15 amino acids. Looked up from germline, CDR1 is MDHEN and CDR2 is SYDVKM.

V usage is TRBV19 and J usage is TRBJ1-1; D may be TRBD1 (5 bases). The CDR3 has 15 amino acids. Germline assignment: CDR1 LNHDA and CDR2 SQIVND (reference sequence). V lost 1 base and J 0 bases, leaving 9 bases between the germline ends. The CDR3 here is CASSIGTPMNTEAFF. CDR3 in DNA: TGTGCCAGTAGTATAGGGACACCCATGAACACTGAAGCTTTCTTT.

The V and J genes are TRBV7-7 and TRBJ2-7, with D tentatively TRBD2 (5 bases). The CDR3 sequence is 15 residues long. The ends were cut back, 1 base at V and 0 bases at J, with 10 bases in the middle. CDR1 SSHAT and CDR2 FNYEAQ come from the germline V gene (reference sequence). In DNA, the CDR3 is TGTGCCAGCAGCTTAGGGGCCGGAGGCTCCTACGAGCAGTACTTC. It encodes CASSLGAGGSYEQYF.

This chain uses TRBV19 with TRBJ2-7; D might be TRBD2 (6 bases). Germline loops: CDR1 LNHDA, CDR2 SQIVND (reference sequence). V shed 3 bases and J shed 2 bases, with 14 bases lying between them. The CDR3 is 15 residues long. The CDR3 reads CASSMPGARAYEQYF. CDR3 in DNA: TGTGCCAGTAGTATGCCGGGAGCACGGGCCTACGAGCAGTACTTC.

The V call is TRBV7-8, the J call TRBJ2-2; 10 positions match TRBD2. CDR3 length: 14 amino acids. The ends lost 6 bases at V and 4 bases at J; junction bases unmatched: 2. Germline assignment: CDR1 SGHVS and CDR2 FQNEAQ. CDR3 DNA sequence: TGTGCCAGCAGACTAGCGGGATCCACCGGGGAGCTGTTTTTT. Protein: CASRLAGSTGELFF.

The chain links TRBV5-8 to TRBJ2-7, with 11 positions matching TRBD1. Germline V gene data show CDR1 as SGHTS and CDR2 as YDEGEE. V gave up 4 bases and J gave up 4 bases; unmatched junction bases: 4. The length of the CDR3 is 14 residues. CDR3 DNA sequence: TGTGCCAGCAGCCACGGACAGGGGGCGTACGAGCAGTACTTC. It translates to CASSHGQGAYEQYF.

The CDR3 DNA follows: TGTGCCAGCAGCTCCAAGCGGGGGCCGATCGGCGAAGCTTTCTTT. It translates to CASSSKRGPIGEAFF. The J gene is TRBJ1-1, the V gene TRBV7-8, with a tentative D call TRBD1 (6 bases). The V end was cut by 4 bases, the J end by 8 bases, with 20 bases between. This CDR3 comprises 15 residues. The germline CDR1 and CDR2 sequences are SGHVS and FQNEAQ.

This sequence joins TRBV11-2 and TRBJ2-5; 11 bases match TRBD1. The germline CDR1 and CDR2 sequences are SGHAT and FQNNGV. V shed 6 bases, J shed 9 bases, and the junction held 9 bases outside the gene matches. The CDR3 consists of 14 residues. The CDR3 loop reads CASSQMGQGGAQYF. The CDR3 nucleotides read TGTGCCAGCAGTCAAATGGGACAGGGGGGCGCCCAGTACTTC. Together with reference TRBV11-2 and TRBJ2-5, the CDR3 gives the full variable domain: EAGVAQSPRYKIIEKRQSVAFWCNPISGHATLYWYQQILGQGPKLLIQFQNNGVVDDSQLPKDRFSAERLKGVDSTLKIQPAKLEDSAVYLCASSQMGQGGAQYFGPGTRLLVL.

This clone was observed once. This rearrangement joins TRBV19 to TRBJ2-5; D is possibly TRBD2 (5 bases). The germline gives CDR1 LNHDA, CDR2 SQIVND (reference sequence). The CDR3 loop spans 15 amino acids. Trimming shortened V by 5 bases and J by 2 bases, and 15 bases separated the two germline ends. This chain's CDR3 is CASSDYPSAQETQYF. Written as DNA, the CDR3 is TGTGCCAGTAGTGACTACCCCTCCGCACAAGAGACCCAGTACTTC.

This clone has a single count. The sample has other DNA sequences that encode this CDR3 too. The CDR3 sequence is CASSPRLAGGSTDTQYF. The CDR3 bases are TGTGCCAGCAGCCCCCGGTTAGCGGGGGGTAGCACAGATACGCAGTATTTT. This chain connects TRBV7-9 to TRBJ2-3, with 10 bases matching TRBD2. The CDR3 contains 17 residues. Per the germline V gene, CDR1 is SEHNR and CDR2 is FQNEAQ (reference sequence). J gave up 0 bases and V 5 bases, and 8 bases lay outside the gene matches.

The chain uses TRBV7-2 and TRBJ2-5, with TRBD2 matching 7 bases. V shed 2 bases, J shed 1 base, and the junction held 10 bases outside the gene matches. Germline V gene data show CDR1 as SGHTA and CDR2 as FQGNSA. This CDR3 has 17 residues. The CDR3 protein is CASSLTVASGFQETQYF. CDR3 nucleotides: TGTGCCAGCAGCTTAACAGTGGCTAGCGGCTTCCAAGAGACCCAGTACTTC. Supplemented by reference TRBV7-2 and TRBJ2-5, the full variable domain reads GAGVSQSPSNKVTEKGKDVELRCDPISGHTALYWYRQSLGQGLEFLIYFQGNSAPDKSGLPSDRFSAERTGGSVSTLTIQRTQQEDSAVYLCASSLTVASGFQETQYFGPGTRLLVL.

The chain recombines TRBV7-9 with TRBJ2-7; 8 bases line up with TRBD2. Germline CDR1 SEHNR, CDR2 FQNEAQ (reference sequence). The CDR3 length is 13 residues. With 6 bases clipped from V and 4 bases from J, the junction kept 5 bases outside the gene matches. The CDR3 coding sequence is TGTGCCAGCAGTTATCCTAGCGGGTACGAGCAGTACTTC. Its translation: CASSYPSGYEQYF.

The chain has TRBV6-5 and TRBJ2-7; 9 bases fit TRBD2. V gave up 5 bases and J gave up 0 bases; unmatched junction bases: 5. The germline gives CDR1 MNHEY, CDR2 SVGAGI. There are 15 residues in the CDR3. Here the CDR3 DNA reads TGTGCCAGCAGTCCGACTAGCGGACCCTCCTACGAGCAGTACTTC. Residues: CASSPTSGPSYEQYF.

This chain uses TRBV2 with TRBJ2-3; 14 bases line up with TRBD2. The CDR3 loop spans 17 amino acids. Germline V gives CDR1 SNHLY, CDR2 FYNNEI. Trimming took 6 bases from V and 2 from J; bases not matched to a gene: 7. This CDR3 reads CASRPGLAGGNTDTQYF. The CDR3 DNA is TGTGCCAGCAGACCCGGACTAGCGGGAGGAAACACAGATACGCAGTATTTT.

The chain employs TRBV5-4 and TRBJ2-5; the D is unclear. Trimming cost V 2 bases and J 1 base, with 9 bases left between them. Germline CDR1 SGHNT, CDR2 YYREEE (reference sequence). This CDR3 is 14 amino acids long. Here the CDR3 DNA reads TGTGCCAGCAGCTTATGGAGCAGCCAAGAGACCCAGTACTTC. Protein: CASSLWSSQETQYF.

The chain uses TRBV7-9 and TRBJ1-1, with 10 bases matching TRBD1. J was trimmed by 11 bases and V by 4 bases; bases with no gene match: 19. The CDR3 sequence is 17 residues long. The germline gives CDR1 SEHNR, CDR2 FQNEAQ (reference sequence). The DNA for the CDR3 is TGTGCCAGCAGCTCTACCGGGACAGGGGTGTCCACCATCGGTGCTTTCTTT. Protein product: CASSSTGTGVSTIGAFF.

This clone was seen a handful of times. The chain joins TRBV30 to TRBJ2-2; possibly TRBD1 for D (5 bases). Trimming took off 7 bases at V and 5 bases at J, with 23 bases between the two ends. Germline V gene lookup returns CDR1 GTSNPN and CDR2 SVGIG (reference sequence). This CDR3 is built from 16 residues. CDR3 region: CASSGYSSVGTGELFF. CDR3 sequence (DNA): TGTGCCTCCTCAGGGTACAGCTCAGTAGGAACCGGGGAGCTGTTTTTT.